These T cell receptor beta chains were read from a single sample in a study of T-cell reconstitution after alpha-beta-depleted transplantation in children. TCRdb ran MiXCR on the PCR reads and lists one entry per CDR3 protein. Among about 980,000 distinct CDR3 sequences, about 29% were seen once, and the ten largest hold under 30%. Sample: PBMCs, mostly from graft donor cells, taken 360 days after TCRalphabeta/CD19-depleted stem cell transplant. The receptors were gathered from a boy under three years old who had a stem cell transplant for SCID, so the T cells may come from the graft donor. The CDR3 runs from the conserved cysteine through the conserved F or W. A D gene is named only where the DNA matches it firmly. Clone size, where shown, is once, few, many, or a class for clones that have expanded.

clone_size d_call j_call v_call cdr3_aa cdr3_nt
. . TRBJ2-2 TRBV7-9 CASSSPLGPGELFF TGTGCCAGCAGCTCTCCCTTGGGTCCCGGGGAGCTGTTTTTT
few TRBD1 TRBJ2-3 TRBV10-3 CALKGDRDADTQYF TGTGCCCTAAAAGGGGACAGGGACGCAGATACGCAGTATTTT
few . TRBJ2-7 TRBV29-1 CSVCLQGFGEQYF TGCAGCGTTTGTCTACAGGGATTTGGCGAGCAGTACTTC
few TRBD2 TRBJ2-3 TRBV5-5 CASSGTSGLTDTQYF TGTGCCAGCAGCGGTACTAGCGGCCTCACAGATACGCAGTATTTT
few . TRBJ1-2 TRBV13 CASSLRAGLYGYTF TGTGCCAGCAGCTTACGGGCAGGGCTCTATGGCTACACCTTC
few . TRBJ1-1 TRBV5-5 CASSLEGIWGTEAFF TGTGCCAGCAGCTTGGAGGGTATTTGGGGCACTGAAGCTTTCTTT
. . TRBJ2-7 TRBV6-5 CASSYSQGTYEQYF TGTGCCAGCAGTTACTCGCAGGGAACCTACGAGCAGTACTTC
. . TRBJ2-1 TRBV12-3/TRBV12-4 CASSADSFYNEQFF TGTGCCAGCAGTGCCGACAGTTTCTACAATGAGCAGTTCTTC
many TRBD2 TRBJ2-1 TRBV3-1 CASSQSPSGGRQFF TGTGCCAGCAGCCAATCCCCTAGCGGGGGCCGGCAGTTCTTC
many TRBD1 TRBJ2-7 TRBV7-9 CASSLLGTGSYEQYF TGTGCCAGCAGCTTATTGGGGACAGGGTCCTACGAGCAGTACTTC
few TRBD1 TRBJ2-5 TRBV7-8 CASSPKTGGAVETQYF TGTGCCAGCAGCCCGAAGACAGGGGGCGCGGTTGAGACCCAGTACTTC
few . TRBJ2-2 TRBV5-5 CASSLIRGINTGELFF TGTGCCAGCAGCTTGATAAGGGGGATCAACACCGGGGAGCTGTTTTTT